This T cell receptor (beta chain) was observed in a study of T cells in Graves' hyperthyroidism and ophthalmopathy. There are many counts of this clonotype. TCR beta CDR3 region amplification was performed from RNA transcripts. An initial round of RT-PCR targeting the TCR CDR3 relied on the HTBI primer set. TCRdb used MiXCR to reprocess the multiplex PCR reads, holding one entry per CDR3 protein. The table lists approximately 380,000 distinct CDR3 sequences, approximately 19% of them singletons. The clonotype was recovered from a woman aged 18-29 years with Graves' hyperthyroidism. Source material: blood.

This CDR3 reads CSASGALPGGNSYEQYF. In nucleotides, the CDR3 is TGCAGTGCTAGTGGGGCCTTGCCCGGGGGGAACTCCTACGAGCAGTACTTC. The chain joins TRBV20-1 to TRBJ2-7; the match to TRBD2 covers 7 bases. Germline-derived CDR1 and CDR2 are DFQATT and SNEGSKA (reference sequence). The CDR3 loop spans 17 amino acids. Trimming cost V 3 bases and J 0 bases; bases outside gene matches: 14.